The TCR beta chain under discussion was sequenced for a study of T cell responses to AZD1222 COVID-19 vaccine. Germline V lookup: CDR1 SGDLS, CDR2 YYNGEE. The germline V and J ends were trimmed by 0 bases and 8 bases, with 12 bases remaining between them. This CDR3 contains 14 residues. As to this clone: Antigen unknown.

Points from the study as a whole: Females made up more of the donors, who were largely white British, and clonal diversity may have come out too low. Spike-specific TCR breadth and depth went up after people got two AZD1222 doses.

Sequencing used immunoSEQ multiplex PCR; TCRdb keeps in-frame clones, though not all of them. The sample gives approximately 100,000 clones, about 85% of which show up once; about 2.5% is in the top ten. V usage is TRBV9 and J usage is TRBJ1-3; possibly TRBD1 for D (5 bases). The material sequenced was peripheral blood, taken 28 days after the second AZD1222 dose. This receptor was identified in an adult who received the AZD1222 COVID-19 vaccine. CDR3 nucleotide sequence: TGTGCCAGCAGCGTAGCTGGGGGAGTAGACACCATATATTTT. As protein: CASSVAGGVDTIYF.